This section outlines one T cell receptor (beta chain) sequence together with its context. This sample is part of a study of shared T cell receptors in the human thymus. The repertoire was sequenced with immunoSEQ multiplex PCR; TCRdb's copy has only in-frame clones and lacks some. The table records hundreds of thousands of clones, 80% to 90% of them present only once. The CDR3 is 18 residues long. With 4 bases clipped from V and 4 bases from J, the junction kept 14 bases outside the gene matches. The germline CDR1 and CDR2 sequences are SGDLS and YYNGEE. The data were also submitted as part of a second study, on human thymus T cells. This second study notes: During corrective heart surgery, resections were taken, and the thymus tissue came from them. Apparent skewing of V and J gene usage characterized both thymic and blood repertoires.

The clonotype originates from a girl under three years old with a congenital heart defect. The sequenced sample consisted of thymocytes. The genes are TRBV9 and TRBJ2-3, with 11 bases fitting TRBD2. The CDR3 loop reads CASSPRGTSGGRADTQYF. The CDR3 coding sequence is TGTGCCAGCAGCCCAAGGGGAACTAGCGGGGGAAGGGCAGATACGCAGTATTTT.